This T cell receptor (beta chain) was identified in a study of T cell responses to AZD1222 COVID-19 vaccine. Study findings and constraints: A mostly white British donor set with more females was recruited, and clonal diversity was possibly underestimated. Sampling that yielded the repertoires occurred only after the peak T cell response. Baseline testing showed seropositivity in only 5 or 6 AZD1222 recipients. At 160-218 and 743-854, vaccine-associated CD4 TCRs were dominant, and they spanned spike.

Method: immunoSEQ multiplex PCR; TCRdb's copy keeps in-frame clones and lacks some. The sample comprises over 120,000 clones, approximately 89% of which are singletons, and under 2% rests with the top ten. In its sample, this clone was seen once. The target antigen is unknown. Germline CDR1 is SGHAT and CDR2 is FQNNGV. V lost 1 base and J 8 bases, leaving 12 bases between the germline ends. The CDR3 covers 15 residues. The sequence derives from an adult who received the AZD1222 COVID-19 vaccine. The source material was peripheral blood, sampled 28 days after the second AZD1222 dose. V usage is TRBV11-2 and J usage is TRBJ1-6, with D maybe TRBD1 (5 bases). For the CDR3, the DNA is TGTGCCAGCAGCTTAGGTTGGGGCCGGGATTCACCCCTCCACTTT. It codes for CASSLGWGRDSPLHF.